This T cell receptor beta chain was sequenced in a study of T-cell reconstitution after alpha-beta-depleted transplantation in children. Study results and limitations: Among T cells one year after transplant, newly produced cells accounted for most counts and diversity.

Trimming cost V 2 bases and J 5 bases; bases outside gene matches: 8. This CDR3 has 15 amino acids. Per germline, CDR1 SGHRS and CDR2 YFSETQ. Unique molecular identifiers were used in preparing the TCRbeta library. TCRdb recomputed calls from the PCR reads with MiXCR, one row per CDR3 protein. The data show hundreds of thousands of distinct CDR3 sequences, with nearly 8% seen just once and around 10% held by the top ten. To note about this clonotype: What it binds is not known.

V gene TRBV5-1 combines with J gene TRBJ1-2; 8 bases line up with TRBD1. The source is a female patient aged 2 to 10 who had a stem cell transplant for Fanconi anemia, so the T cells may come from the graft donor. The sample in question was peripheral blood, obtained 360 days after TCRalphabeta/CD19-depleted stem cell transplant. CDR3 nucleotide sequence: TGCGCCAGCAGCTTACAGACAGGGGCAGAATATGGCTACACCTTC. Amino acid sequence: CASSLQTGAEYGYTF.